This passage covers 20 T cell receptor beta chains from one sample sequenced in a study of T cells in localized non-small cell lung cancer. Clones were sequenced by immunoSEQ multiplex PCR, and TCRdb holds only the in-frame ones, with some missing. The table lists 55,000 to 75,000 clones, approximately 90% of them singletons. This specimen was peripheral blood, taken before any cancer treatment. The source of these receptors is a man aged 35 to 70 with stage I lung adenocarcinoma.

The J gene is TRBJ1-1, the V gene TRBV9; no firm D call. The ends were cut back, 4 bases at V and 4 bases at J, with 17 bases in the middle. The CDR3 is 15 amino acids. Germline CDR1 reads SGDLS; CDR2 reads YYNGEE. This CDR3 reads CASSQMGGPSTEAFF. CDR3 coding DNA: TGTGCCAGCAGCCAAATGGGTGGGCCAAGCACTGAAGCTTTCTTT.

The genes are TRBV2 and TRBJ1-2; D not certain. Between the trimmed V and J ends, which lost 6 bases and 8 bases, there was a span of 13 bases. CDR3 length: 12 amino acids. Germline values: CDR1 SNHLY, CDR2 FYNNEI. CDR3 residues: CASRAIDGGYTF. DNA for the CDR3: TGTGCCAGCAGGGCAATCGACGGGGGCTACACCTTC.

This rearrangement joins TRBV5-8 to TRBJ2-7; TRBD2 agrees at 13 bases. CDR3 length equals 15 residues. Germline assignment: CDR1 SGHTS and CDR2 YDEGEE. With V trimmed by 4 bases and J by 3 bases, 4 bases remained unmatched. CDR3 nucleotide sequence: TGTGCCAGCAGCGGGGGACTAGCGGGAAACTACGAGCAGTACTTC. Translating gives CASSGGLAGNYEQYF.

The chain joins TRBV28 to TRBJ2-3; D is uncertain. Trimming removed 5 bases at V and 3 bases at J, with 12 bases between. This CDR3 is 14 amino acids long. The germline CDR1 and CDR2 sequences are MDHEN and SYDVKM. The CDR3 protein is CASSPPWGTDTQYF. In nucleotides, the CDR3 is TGTGCCAGCAGTCCCCCATGGGGAACAGATACGCAGTATTTT. Full variable domain (rest looked up from reference TRBV28 and TRBJ2-3): DVKVTQSSRYLVKRTGEKVFLECVQDMDHENMFWYRQDPGLGLRLIYFSYDVKMKEKGDIPEGYSVSREKKERFSLILESASTNQTSMYLCASSPPWGTDTQYFGPGTRLTVL.

The chain uses TRBV6-5 and TRBJ2-1; 7 positions match TRBD2. The CDR3 loop spans 16 amino acids. V was clipped by 3 bases and J by 9 bases; unmatched bases: 14. Per germline, CDR1 MNHEY and CDR2 SVGAGI. The CDR3 loop reads CASSYGLGGSRIEQFF. The CDR3 bases are TGTGCCAGCAGTTATGGTCTGGGCGGGAGTCGTATTGAGCAGTTCTTC.

V and J are TRBV7-9 and TRBJ2-1, with TRBD2 matching over 13 bases. With V trimmed by 5 bases and J by 5 bases, 3 bases remained unmatched. This CDR3 has 15 residues. Germline assignment: CDR1 SEHNR and CDR2 FQNEAQ (reference sequence). The CDR3 reads CASSTGTSGDNEQFF. DNA for the CDR3: TGTGCCAGCAGCACCGGGACTAGCGGGGACAATGAGCAGTTCTTC.

In its sample, this clone was seen once. V gene TRBV7-2 combines with J gene TRBJ2-2; TRBD2 matches 10 bases. The CDR3 extends over 17 amino acids. V shed 1 base, J shed 0 bases, and the junction held 2 bases outside the gene matches. Germline V gene lookup returns CDR1 SGHTA and CDR2 FQGNSA. The CDR3 sequence: CASSLVSGRSNTGELFF. For the CDR3, the DNA is TGTGCCAGCAGCTTAGTTAGCGGGAGGTCGAACACCGGGGAGCTGTTTTTT.

The V call is TRBV5-1, the J call TRBJ2-1, with 7 bases matching TRBD2. J lost 8 bases, V lost 4 bases, and 9 bases had no gene match. The CDR3 runs to 14 residues. Germline CDR1 is SGHRS and CDR2 is YFSETQ. The CDR3 region is CASSQVTSNYEQFF. CDR3 sequence (DNA): TGCGCCAGCAGCCAGGTGACTAGCAATTATGAGCAGTTCTTC.

This chain uses TRBV27 with TRBJ2-2, with TRBD1 as a possible D gene (6 bases). Trimming took 8 bases from V and 4 from J, leaving 17 bases between them. Looked up from germline, CDR1 is MNHEY and CDR2 is SMNVEV (reference sequence). CDR3 length equals 15 residues. In DNA form, the CDR3 reads TGTGCCAGCGCGGCCTGGGGGCTAGGCACCGGGGAGCTGTTTTTT. It codes for CASAAWGLGTGELFF.

V is TRBV30 and J is TRBJ2-7; D perhaps matches TRBD2 (5 bases). Germline CDR1 and CDR2: GTSNPN and SVGIG (reference sequence). V dropped 5 bases and J dropped 1 base, with 12 bases sitting between them. The CDR3 is 13 residues long. CDR3 coding DNA: TGTGCCTGGGACCTCTCGGGGTCCTACGAGCAGTACTTC. Its protein product is CAWDLSGSYEQYF. The full variable domain, completed using reference TRBV30 and TRBJ2-7, is SQTIHQWPATLVQPVGSPLSLECTVEGTSNPNLYWYRQAAGRGLQLLFYSVGIGQISSEVPQNLSASRPQDRQFILSSKKLLLSDSGFYLCAWDLSGSYEQYFGPGTRLTVT.

The rearrangement uses TRBV30 and TRBJ2-7, with D uncertain. V was shortened by 1 base and J by 0 bases, with 10 bases between the two germline ends. The CDR3 runs to 14 residues. From germline, CDR1 is GTSNPN and CDR2 SVGIG (reference sequence). For the CDR3, the DNA is TGTGCCTGGAGTGGTCCGGAGTACTCCTACGAGCAGTACTTC. It is translated as CAWSGPEYSYEQYF.

This clone was found a few times. J is TRBJ2-5 and V is TRBV18, with TRBD2 as a possible D gene (6 bases). The V gene lost 1 base and the J gene lost 4 bases, with 16 bases spanning the gap. Germline assignment: CDR1 KGHSH and CDR2 LQKENI. The CDR3 totals 16 residues. Here the CDR3 DNA reads TGTGCCAGCTCACCACGTGCGGGGCTTCAGTCAGAGACCCAGTACTTC. Residues: CASSPRAGLQSETQYF.

This chain links TRBV18 with TRBJ2-7, with 8 positions matching TRBD1. CDR1 and CDR2 (germline): KGHSH, LQKENI. This CDR3 is 13 amino acids long. The ends lost 2 bases at V and 4 bases at J; junction bases unmatched: 1. CDR3 DNA sequence: TGTGCCAGCTCACCAAGACAGGGGTACGAGCAGTACTTC. Translated: CASSPRQGYEQYF.

The V gene is TRBV5-4, the J gene TRBJ1-2, with a tentative D call TRBD1 (6 bases). In germline, CDR1 is SGHNT, CDR2 YYREEE (reference sequence). V dropped 4 bases and J dropped 4 bases, with 23 bases sitting between them. The CDR3 loop spans 17 amino acids. The CDR3 loop is CASSRARAGAAGYGYTF. The CDR3 DNA reads TGTGCCAGCAGCAGAGCCCGGGCGGGGGCGGCGGGCTATGGCTACACCTTC.

The chain uses TRBV4-1 and TRBJ1-3, with D hard to call. V lost 1 base and J lost 8, with 15 bases in between. CDR1 MGHRA and CDR2 YSYEKL come from the germline V gene. CDR3 length: 15 residues. CDR3 nucleotides: TGCGCCAGCAGCCAAGGGGCCCCCAGGAGGGACACCATATATTTT. Encoded protein: CASSQGAPRRDTIYF.

The gene calls are TRBV6-1 and TRBJ1-6; possible D gene TRBD1, 5 bases. There are 17 residues in the CDR3. The V end lost 1 base, the J end lost 5 bases, and 15 bases lay between the germline ends. CDR1 is MNHNS, CDR2 SASEGT, per germline. CDR3 residues: CASSEVIGARDNSPLHF. The CDR3 nucleotides are TGTGCCAGCAGTGAAGTAATAGGGGCACGAGATAATTCACCCCTCCACTTT.

This chain connects TRBV10-2 to TRBJ2-7; D gene unclear. This CDR3 region has 13 residues. Germline CDR1 WSHSY, CDR2 SAAADI. V lost 2 bases and J lost 1, with 6 bases in between. The CDR3 region has the DNA TGCGCCAGCAGTGAGGATGTTTCCTACGAGCAGTACTTC. It codes for CASSEDVSYEQYF.

The rearrangement links TRBV6-1 to TRBJ2-3; 9 positions match TRBD1. The CDR3 contains 15 residues. Looked up from germline, CDR1 is MNHNS and CDR2 is SASEGT. Trimming removed 4 bases from V and 1 base from J; junction bases left unmatched: 3. CDR3 protein: CASSANRGRTDTQYF. CDR3 bases: TGTGCCAGCAGTGCAAACAGGGGGCGCACAGATACGCAGTATTTT.

V and J are TRBV7-2 and TRBJ2-7; 12 positions match TRBD1. Per the germline V gene, CDR1 is SGHTA and CDR2 is FQGNSA. This CDR3 spans 15 amino acids. With V trimmed by 5 bases and J by 5 bases, 7 bases remained unmatched. The CDR3 sequence is CASSLRRDRGHEQYF. The DNA of the CDR3 is TGTGCCAGCAGCCTGCGCCGGGACAGGGGGCACGAGCAGTACTTC. Complete variable domain (other parts from reference TRBV7-2 and TRBJ2-7): GAGVSQSPSNKVTEKGKDVELRCDPISGHTALYWYRQSLGQGLEFLIYFQGNSAPDKSGLPSDRFSAERTGGSVSTLTIQRTQQEDSAVYLCASSLRRDRGHEQYFGPGTRLTVT.

J is TRBJ1-3 and V is TRBV4-2; D possibly corresponds to TRBD1 (5 bases). The CDR3 runs 16 residues. V shed 0 bases and J shed 2 bases, with 11 bases lying between them. Germline CDR1 and CDR2: LGHNA and YNFKEQ. CDR3 sequence reads: CASSQDVGVPGNTIYF. The DNA of the CDR3 is TGTGCCAGCAGCCAAGATGTAGGGGTCCCTGGAAACACCATATATTTT.